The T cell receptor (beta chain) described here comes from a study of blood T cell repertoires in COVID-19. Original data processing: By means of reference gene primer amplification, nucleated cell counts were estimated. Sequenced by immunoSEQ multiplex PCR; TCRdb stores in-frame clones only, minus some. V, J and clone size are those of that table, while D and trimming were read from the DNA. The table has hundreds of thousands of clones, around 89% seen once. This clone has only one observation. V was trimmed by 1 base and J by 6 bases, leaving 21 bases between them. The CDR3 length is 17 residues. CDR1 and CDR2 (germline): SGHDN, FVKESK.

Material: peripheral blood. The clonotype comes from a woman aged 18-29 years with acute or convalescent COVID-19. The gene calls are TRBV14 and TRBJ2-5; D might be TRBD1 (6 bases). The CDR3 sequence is CASSQGVPPGRGKTQYF. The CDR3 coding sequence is TGTGCCAGCAGCCAAGGGGTCCCCCCGGGCAGGGGAAAGACCCAGTACTTC.